The rows below give T cell receptor beta chains drawn from one sample of a study of blood T cells in healthy people across ages. TCRdb reanalysed the 5' RACE reads using MiXCR and keeps one entry per CDR3 protein. The table lists over 600,000 distinct CDR3 sequences, more than 55% of them singletons, with approximately 24% in the top ten. Material: blood. Receptors were obtained from a man in his forties in good health. Both conserved end residues are part of each CDR3. The D gene is left open where the match is weak. Size is omitted from some rows. Given values are once, few, many or a class for expanded clones.

J gene: TRBJ2-7; V gene: TRBV7-2; clone size: .; D gene: .; CDR3 protein: CASSFRTAFSYEQYF; CDR3 DNA: TGTGCCAGCAGCTTTAGGACAGCCTTTTCCTACGAGCAGTACTTC
J gene: TRBJ1-2; V gene: TRBV20-1; clone size: .; D gene: .; CDR3 protein: CSAPLRMWGRGYTF; CDR3 DNA: TGCAGTGCCCCCCTAAGGATGTGGGGGCGCGGCTACACCTTC
J gene: TRBJ2-7; V gene: TRBV5-1; clone size: .; D gene: TRBD2; CDR3 protein: CASSTLAGEKYEQYF; CDR3 DNA: TGCGCCAGCAGCACACTAGCGGGAGAGAAATACGAGCAGTACTTC
J gene: TRBJ2-5; V gene: TRBV15; clone size: .; D gene: TRBD2; CDR3 protein: CATSRPGLKKTQYF; CDR3 DNA: TGTGCCACCAGCAGACCGGGACTAAAGAAGACCCAGTACTTC
J gene: TRBJ2-5; V gene: TRBV5-1; clone size: .; D gene: TRBD1; CDR3 protein: CASSLGLGQGGHEQYF; CDR3 DNA: TGCGCCAGCAGCTTGGGGTTGGGACAGGGCGGCCATGAGCAGTACTTC
J gene: TRBJ2-1; V gene: TRBV20-1; clone size: .; D gene: TRBD2; CDR3 protein: CSARPIAGVQFF; CDR3 DNA: TGCAGTGCTAGACCGATAGCGGGAGTTCAGTTCTTC
J gene: TRBJ2-2; V gene: TRBV9; clone size: .; D gene: TRBD1; CDR3 protein: CASSARQGRLTNTGELFF; CDR3 DNA: TGTGCCAGCAGCGCTCGACAGGGGCGTCTAACGAACACCGGGGAGCTGTTTTTT
J gene: TRBJ2-7; V gene: TRBV27; clone size: .; D gene: .; CDR3 protein: CASSFVDSANGQYF; CDR3 DNA: TGTGCCAGCAGTTTTGTTGATTCTGCGAACGGGCAGTACTTC
J gene: TRBJ2-5; V gene: TRBV2; clone size: .; D gene: .; CDR3 protein: CASKTRLVQETQYF; CDR3 DNA: TGTGCCAGCAAGACCAGACTAGTTCAAGAGACCCAGTACTTC
J gene: TRBJ2-1; V gene: TRBV29-1; clone size: .; D gene: TRBD1; CDR3 protein: CSVEALVTGGGYNEQFF; CDR3 DNA: TGCAGCGTTGAAGCACTCGTTACAGGGGGCGGGTATAATGAGCAGTTCTTC
J gene: TRBJ2-1; V gene: TRBV28; clone size: .; D gene: .; CDR3 protein: CASSPWDTGSNEQFF; CDR3 DNA: TGTGCCAGCAGTCCGTGGGACACAGGGTCCAATGAGCAGTTCTTC
J gene: TRBJ2-7; V gene: TRBV28; clone size: .; D gene: .; CDR3 protein: CASRISTGGYEQYF; CDR3 DNA: TGTGCCAGCAGAATCTCGACTGGAGGCTACGAGCAGTACTTC
J gene: TRBJ1-2; V gene: TRBV29-1; clone size: .; D gene: .; CDR3 protein: CSVGRGDYYGYTF; CDR3 DNA: TGCAGCGTTGGTCGAGGAGACTACTATGGCTACACCTTC
J gene: TRBJ2-1; V gene: TRBV6-2/TRBV6-3; clone size: .; D gene: TRBD1; CDR3 protein: CASSDWDRSTDTQFF; CDR3 DNA: TGTGCCAGCAGTGACTGGGACAGAAGCACAGATACGCAGTTCTTC
J gene: TRBJ2-3; V gene: TRBV7-8; clone size: .; D gene: TRBD2; CDR3 protein: CASSLGGTTLPTDTQYF; CDR3 DNA: TGTGCCAGCAGCTTAGGGGGGACTACCCTGCCCACAGATACGCAGTATTTT
J gene: TRBJ2-1; V gene: TRBV29-1; clone size: .; D gene: .; CDR3 protein: CSVHWKGTYNEQFF; CDR3 DNA: TGCAGCGTTCACTGGAAGGGGACCTACAATGAGCAGTTCTTC
J gene: TRBJ2-5; V gene: TRBV9; clone size: .; D gene: TRBD1; CDR3 protein: CASSESRTGEETQYF; CDR3 DNA: TGTGCCAGCAGCGAGAGCCGGACAGGGGAAGAGACCCAGTACTTC
J gene: TRBJ2-1; V gene: TRBV5-1; clone size: .; D gene: TRBD2; CDR3 protein: CASSVGRAGDNEQFF; CDR3 DNA: TGCGCCAGCAGCGTGGGACGAGCGGGAGACAATGAGCAGTTCTTC
J gene: TRBJ2-7; V gene: TRBV6-2/TRBV6-3; clone size: .; D gene: TRBD1; CDR3 protein: CASSSTETGVNEQYF; CDR3 DNA: TGTGCCAGCAGTTCTACCGAGACAGGGGTGAATGAGCAGTACTTC
J gene: TRBJ2-1; V gene: TRBV20-1; clone size: .; D gene: TRBD2; CDR3 protein: CSAQTSGQAYNEQFF; CDR3 DNA: TGCAGTGCTCAAACTAGCGGGCAAGCCTACAATGAGCAGTTCTTC
J gene: TRBJ1-2; V gene: TRBV28; clone size: once; D gene: .; CDR3 protein: CASTRVFGPLANYGYTF; CDR3 DNA: TGTGCCAGCACCCGGGTCTTTGGTCCCTTAGCTAACTATGGCTACACCTTC
J gene: TRBJ2-1; V gene: TRBV7-9; clone size: .; D gene: TRBD2; CDR3 protein: CASSLSGTHYNEQFF; CDR3 DNA: TGTGCCAGCAGCTTAAGCGGGACCCACTACAATGAGCAGTTCTTC
J gene: TRBJ2-1; V gene: TRBV4-3; clone size: .; D gene: TRBD2; CDR3 protein: CASSQDPGGSSYNEQFF; CDR3 DNA: TGCGCCAGCAGCCAAGACCCGGGGGGGAGCTCCTACAATGAGCAGTTCTTC
J gene: TRBJ1-4; V gene: TRBV20-1; clone size: .; D gene: TRBD1; CDR3 protein: CSASKQGRATNEKLFF; CDR3 DNA: TGCAGTGCTAGTAAACAGGGGAGGGCAACTAATGAAAAACTGTTTTTT
J gene: TRBJ2-7; V gene: TRBV29-1; clone size: .; D gene: .; CDR3 protein: CSVVRTGLPTEQYF; CDR3 DNA: TGCAGCGTTGTCCGTACAGGGCTCCCCACCGAGCAGTACTTC
J gene: TRBJ2-5; V gene: TRBV4-1; clone size: many; D gene: TRBD2; CDR3 protein: CASSQEIAGGGQETQYF; CDR3 DNA: TGCGCCAGCAGCCAAGAGATAGCGGGGGGAGGGCAAGAGACCCAGTACTTC
J gene: TRBJ2-5; V gene: TRBV7-2; clone size: .; D gene: .; CDR3 protein: CASSLERGIETQYF; CDR3 DNA: TGTGCCAGCAGCTTAGAGCGAGGGATAGAGACCCAGTACTTC
J gene: TRBJ2-7; V gene: TRBV7-2; clone size: .; D gene: TRBD1; CDR3 protein: CASSKQGSDYEQYF; CDR3 DNA: TGTGCCAGCAGCAAACAGGGGAGTGACTACGAGCAGTACTTC
J gene: TRBJ2-3; V gene: TRBV7-2; clone size: few; D gene: .; CDR3 protein: CASSLNQATDTQYF; CDR3 DNA: TGTGCCAGCAGCTTAAACCAGGCCACGGATACGCAGTATTTT
J gene: TRBJ2-7; V gene: TRBV6-1; clone size: .; D gene: .; CDR3 protein: CASNLPGLPVEQYF; CDR3 DNA: TGTGCCAGCAATCTGCCGGGACTCCCAGTCGAGCAGTACTTC
J gene: TRBJ1-2; V gene: TRBV28; clone size: .; D gene: .; CDR3 protein: CASSSPPEANYGYTF; CDR3 DNA: TGTGCCAGCAGTTCCCCCCCGGAGGCTAACTATGGCTACACCTTC
J gene: TRBJ1-1; V gene: TRBV20-1; clone size: few; D gene: .; CDR3 protein: CSAVSTGRADTEAFF; CDR3 DNA: TGCAGTGCTGTGAGTACAGGGCGGGCGGACACTGAAGCTTTCTTT
J gene: TRBJ1-2; V gene: TRBV2; clone size: .; D gene: .; CDR3 protein: CASSDPRDYGYTF; CDR3 DNA: TGTGCCAGCAGTGATCCCAGGGACTATGGCTACACCTTC
J gene: TRBJ1-1; V gene: TRBV27; clone size: .; D gene: .; CDR3 protein: CASSAAQPNTEAFF; CDR3 DNA: TGTGCCAGCAGCGCCGCACAACCGAACACTGAAGCTTTCTTT
J gene: TRBJ2-6; V gene: TRBV9; clone size: .; D gene: .; CDR3 protein: CASSARRAGEGYGGATVLTF; CDR3 DNA: TGTGCCAGCAGCGCGCGACGGGCAGGGGAAGGTTATGGTGGGGCCACCGTCCTGACTTTC
J gene: TRBJ1-2; V gene: TRBV4-1; clone size: .; D gene: .; CDR3 protein: CASSQDRIGLDGYTF; CDR3 DNA: TGCGCCAGCAGCCAAGATCGAATAGGGTTGGATGGCTACACCTTC
J gene: TRBJ1-5; V gene: TRBV20-1; clone size: few; D gene: .; CDR3 protein: CSASGGDDRSIGQPQHF; CDR3 DNA: TGCAGTGCTAGTGGAGGGGACGACAGAAGTATAGGTCAGCCCCAGCATTTT
J gene: TRBJ1-2; V gene: TRBV11-3; clone size: .; D gene: .; CDR3 protein: CASSGSRSDVNYGYTF; CDR3 DNA: TGTGCCAGCAGCGGCTCTCGGTCAGACGTTAACTATGGCTACACCTTC
J gene: TRBJ2-5; V gene: TRBV6-6; clone size: .; D gene: .; CDR3 protein: CASSYVPKQETQYF; CDR3 DNA: TGTGCCAGCAGTTACGTTCCCAAACAAGAGACTCAGTACTTC
J gene: TRBJ1-2; V gene: TRBV20-1; clone size: few; D gene: .; CDR3 protein: CSAPGGGGYGYTF; CDR3 DNA: TGCAGTGCTCCCGGGGGAGGGGGCTATGGCTACACCTTC
J gene: TRBJ2-1; V gene: TRBV29-1; clone size: many; D gene: TRBD2; CDR3 protein: CSAWTSGRYNEQFF; CDR3 DNA: TGCAGCGCCTGGACTAGCGGGAGGTACAATGAGCAGTTCTTC
J gene: TRBJ2-7; V gene: TRBV4-3; clone size: .; D gene: .; CDR3 protein: CASSPRVGTEYEQYF; CDR3 DNA: TGCGCCAGCAGCCCTCGCGTTGGGACGGAGTACGAGCAGTACTTC
J gene: TRBJ2-7; V gene: TRBV6-2/TRBV6-3; clone size: .; D gene: .; CDR3 protein: CASSFVNYEQYF; CDR3 DNA: TGTGCCAGCAGTTTCGTGAACTACGAGCAGTACTTC
J gene: TRBJ1-2; V gene: TRBV4-2; clone size: .; D gene: .; CDR3 protein: CASSQEFQGVGSANYGYTF; CDR3 DNA: TGTGCCAGCAGCCAAGAATTCCAGGGCGTTGGTTCGGCTAACTATGGCTACACCTTC
J gene: TRBJ2-1; V gene: TRBV25-1; clone size: few; D gene: .; CDR3 protein: CASSDLRTAINEQFF; CDR3 DNA: TGTGCCAGCAGTGATCTTCGGACAGCGATCAATGAGCAGTTCTTC
J gene: TRBJ2-7; V gene: TRBV11-2; clone size: .; D gene: .; CDR3 protein: CASSLESLNEQYF; CDR3 DNA: TGTGCCAGCAGCCTAGAAAGCCTCAACGAGCAGTACTTC
J gene: TRBJ1-2; V gene: TRBV27; clone size: few; D gene: .; CDR3 protein: CASTSNVGSFYGYTF; CDR3 DNA: TGTGCCAGCACCTCAAATGTCGGTTCGTTCTATGGCTACACCTTC
J gene: TRBJ2-5; V gene: TRBV27; clone size: .; D gene: TRBD2; CDR3 protein: CASSFLAGKGETQYF; CDR3 DNA: TGTGCCAGCAGTTTTTTAGCGGGAAAGGGAGAGACCCAGTACTTC
J gene: TRBJ1-5; V gene: TRBV12-3/TRBV12-4; clone size: once; D gene: .; CDR3 protein: CASRRGNQPQHF; CDR3 DNA: TGTGCCAGCAGGAGGGGGAATCAGCCCCAGCATTTT
J gene: TRBJ1-4; V gene: TRBV30; clone size: few; D gene: .; CDR3 protein: CAHSTGSNEKLFF; CDR3 DNA: TGTGCACATTCGACAGGCTCGAATGAAAAACTGTTTTTT